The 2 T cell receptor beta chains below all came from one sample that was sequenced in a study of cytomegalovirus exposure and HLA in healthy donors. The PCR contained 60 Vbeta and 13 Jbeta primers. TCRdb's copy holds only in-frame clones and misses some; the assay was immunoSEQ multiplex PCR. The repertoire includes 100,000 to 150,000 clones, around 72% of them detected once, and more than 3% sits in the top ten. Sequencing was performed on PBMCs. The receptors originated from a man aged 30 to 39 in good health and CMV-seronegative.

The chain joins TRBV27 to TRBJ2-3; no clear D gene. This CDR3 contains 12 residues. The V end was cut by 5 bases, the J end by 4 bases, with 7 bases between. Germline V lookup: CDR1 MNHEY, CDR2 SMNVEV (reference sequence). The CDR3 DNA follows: TGTGCCAGCAGTCCCCGAGCAGATACGCAGTATTTT. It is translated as CASSPRADTQYF.

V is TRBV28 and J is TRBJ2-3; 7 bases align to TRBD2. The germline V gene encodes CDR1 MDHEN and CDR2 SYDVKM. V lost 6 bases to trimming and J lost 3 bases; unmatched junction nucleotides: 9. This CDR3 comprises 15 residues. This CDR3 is CASSRRREGTDTQYF. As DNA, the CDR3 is TGTGCCAGCAGCCGACGCAGGGAGGGGACAGATACGCAGTATTTT.